This T cell receptor beta chain was captured in a study of T cell responses to AZD1222 COVID-19 vaccine. Overall study context: Pooling covered second doses at about 4 or about 12 weeks.

General study points: Baseline testing showed seropositivity in only a handful of AZD1222 recipients.

The protocol was immunoSEQ multiplex PCR, while the TCRdb copy is restricted to in-frame clones and leaves out a portion. Among 150,000 to 200,000 clones listed, around 90% were seen once. As to this clone: The antigen remains unidentified.

This CDR3 has 14 residues. CDR1 and CDR2 from the germline V gene are LNHDA and SQIVND (reference sequence). The V gene lost 6 bases and the J gene lost 2 bases, with 13 bases spanning the gap. The chain employs TRBV19 and TRBJ2-5; tentatively, D is TRBD1 (6 bases). This TCR was sampled from an adult in good health. The sequencing used peripheral blood, collected on day 0 of AZD1222 vaccination. The DNA of the CDR3 is TGTGCCAGTAGGAAGGGGGTTGGTCAAGAGACCCAGTACTTC. The encoded protein is CASRKGVGQETQYF.